The rows below give T cell receptor beta chains drawn from one sample of a study of T cells in Graves' hyperthyroidism and ophthalmopathy. TCRdb used MiXCR to reprocess the multiplex PCR reads, holding one entry per CDR3 protein. The sample consists of a few hundred thousand distinct CDR3 sequences, around 14% of them appearing once. Sequenced input: blood. Receptors originate from a woman aged 30 to 39 with Graves' hyperthyroidism. The CDR3 runs from the conserved cysteine through the conserved F or W. Fields, in order: V gene, clone size, D gene, J gene, CDR3 DNA, CDR3 protein. D genes are given only for firm matches. Only some rows state a clone size, as once, few, many or a class for expanded clones.

v_gene: TRBV7-6
abundance: -
d_gene: -
j_gene: TRBJ2-2
CDR3nt: TGTGCCAGCAGCTTAGCGGCGGGGCGCACCGGGGAGCTGTTTTTT
CDR3aa: CASSLAAGRTGELFF

v_gene: TRBV19
abundance: -
d_gene: -
j_gene: TRBJ2-1
CDR3nt: TGTGCCAGTAGTCCGTCGGCGGTTGGCGGGATAACCGGGGAAGGCTATGAGCAGTTCTTC
CDR3aa: CASSPSAVGGITGEGYEQFF

v_gene: TRBV6-1
abundance: many
d_gene: -
j_gene: TRBJ2-5
CDR3nt: TGTGCCAGCAGTGATGATGTGACAGAGCAAGAGACCCAGTACTTC
CDR3aa: CASSDDVTEQETQYF

v_gene: TRBV24-1
abundance: -
d_gene: -
j_gene: TRBJ2-3
CDR3nt: TGTGCCACCAGTGATTCCCGGGCAGAAGATACGCAGTATTTT
CDR3aa: CATSDSRAEDTQYF

v_gene: TRBV10-1
abundance: many
d_gene: TRBD2
j_gene: TRBJ2-7
CDR3nt: TGCGCCAGCAGCCCCGGGGTAGCGGGAGGTGGCGAGCAGTACTTC
CDR3aa: CASSPGVAGGGEQYF

v_gene: TRBV27
abundance: -
d_gene: TRBD1
j_gene: TRBJ2-2
CDR3nt: TGTGCCAGTTGGGACAGGTTTAACTATGGCTACACCGGGGAGCTGTTTTTT
CDR3aa: CASWDRFNYGYTGELFF

v_gene: TRBV5-6
abundance: few
d_gene: -
j_gene: TRBJ1-4
CDR3nt: TGTGCCAGCAGCTTGTTTCTACGAGCCACAGAGTATAATGAAAAACTGTTTTTT
CDR3aa: CASSLFLRATEYNEKLFF

v_gene: TRBV11-2
abundance: few
d_gene: -
j_gene: TRBJ1-5
CDR3nt: TGTGCCAGCAGCTCCATCCGACGGTGTAGCTATCAGCCCCAGCATTTT
CDR3aa: CASSSIRRCSYQPQHF

v_gene: TRBV6-8
abundance: -
d_gene: TRBD1
j_gene: TRBJ1-1
CDR3nt: TGTGCCAGCAGTTACTCGAGGACAGGGTTGCCTGAAGCTTTCTTT
CDR3aa: CASSYSRTGLPEAFF

v_gene: TRBV24-1
abundance: -
d_gene: TRBD1
j_gene: TRBJ1-1
CDR3nt: TGTGCCACCAGTGACTGGACAGGGGGAGTGAACACTGAAGCTTTCTTT
CDR3aa: CATSDWTGGVNTEAFF

v_gene: TRBV5-1
abundance: many
d_gene: -
j_gene: TRBJ2-7
CDR3nt: TGCGCCAGCAGCTTATGGACGCCCGGGCCCTACGAGCAGTACTTC
CDR3aa: CASSLWTPGPYEQYF

v_gene: TRBV12-3/TRBV12-4
abundance: many
d_gene: TRBD2
j_gene: TRBJ2-2
CDR3nt: TGTGCCAGCAGTTTTTTGGCGGGAGGTCGCACCGGGGAGCTGTTTTTT
CDR3aa: CASSFLAGGRTGELFF

v_gene: TRBV20-1
abundance: -
d_gene: TRBD2
j_gene: TRBJ2-1
CDR3nt: TGCAGTGCTAGCGGGAGGGACTATGAGCAGTTCTTC
CDR3aa: CSASGRDYEQFF

v_gene: TRBV12-5
abundance: once
d_gene: -
j_gene: TRBJ1-5
CDR3nt: TGTGCTAGTGGTTTGAACGGTAGCAATCAGCCCCAGCATTTT
CDR3aa: CASGLNGSNQPQHF

v_gene: TRBV7-9
abundance: many
d_gene: TRBD2
j_gene: TRBJ2-7
CDR3nt: TGTGCCAGCAGCAGTAGCGGGAACTCCTACGAGCAGTACTTC
CDR3aa: CASSSSGNSYEQYF

v_gene: TRBV4-1
abundance: -
d_gene: TRBD2
j_gene: TRBJ2-1
CDR3nt: TGCGCCAGCAGCCAAGCTGGGACTAGCGGGAGCTCCTACAATGAGCAGTTCTTC
CDR3aa: CASSQAGTSGSSYNEQFF

v_gene: TRBV28
abundance: many
d_gene: -
j_gene: TRBJ1-1
CDR3nt: TGTGCCAGCAAGCAACCGGGACACCAGAACACTGAAGCTTTCTTT
CDR3aa: CASKQPGHQNTEAFF

v_gene: TRBV6-1
abundance: few
d_gene: TRBD1
j_gene: TRBJ1-1
CDR3nt: TGTGCCAGCAGTGAAGCAGGGGGCAGCATGAACACTGAAGCTTTCTTT
CDR3aa: CASSEAGGSMNTEAFF

v_gene: TRBV11-2
abundance: many
d_gene: TRBD1
j_gene: TRBJ2-7
CDR3nt: TGTGCCAGCAGCCCCTACGGGACAGGGAAGAGGAGCTCCTACGAGCAGTACTTC
CDR3aa: CASSPYGTGKRSSYEQYF

v_gene: TRBV6-1
abundance: many
d_gene: -
j_gene: TRBJ2-2
CDR3nt: TGTGCCACCAAAGCGGGGCAGGGGTCCTCGAACACCGGGGAGCTGTTTTTT
CDR3aa: CATKAGQGSSNTGELFF

v_gene: TRBV4-2
abundance: -
d_gene: TRBD2
j_gene: TRBJ2-2
CDR3nt: TGTGCCAGCAGCCAAGAGGTTTACGAGCGGGAGACCGGGGAGCTGTTTTTT
CDR3aa: CASSQEVYERETGELFF

v_gene: TRBV3-1
abundance: many
d_gene: -
j_gene: TRBJ2-3
CDR3nt: TGTGCCAGCAGCCAAGATTCTCGCGGGAGAGGGGGGGATACGCAGTATTTT
CDR3aa: CASSQDSRGRGGDTQYF

v_gene: TRBV29-1
abundance: -
d_gene: TRBD2
j_gene: TRBJ2-3
CDR3nt: TGCAGCGTGACTAGCGGGAGTGGAGATACGCAGTATTTT
CDR3aa: CSVTSGSGDTQYF

v_gene: TRBV19
abundance: -
d_gene: TRBD1
j_gene: TRBJ1-1
CDR3nt: TGTGCCAGTAGAGTATTAGAGGCGACAGGGCGAGCTTTCTTT
CDR3aa: CASRVLEATGRAFF

v_gene: TRBV6-6
abundance: few
d_gene: -
j_gene: TRBJ2-5
CDR3nt: TGTGCCAGCAGTTACTTAAACCACGGGACGCGCCAAGAGACCCAGTACTTC
CDR3aa: CASSYLNHGTRQETQYF

v_gene: TRBV2
abundance: many
d_gene: TRBD2
j_gene: TRBJ2-3
CDR3nt: TGTGCCAGCAGTCAGGGACTAGCGGCTAGCACAGATACGCAGTATTTT
CDR3aa: CASSQGLAASTDTQYF

v_gene: TRBV10-3
abundance: many
d_gene: TRBD1
j_gene: TRBJ2-7
CDR3nt: TGTGCCATCAGGAACCAGGGGGCAAACTACGAGCAGTACTTC
CDR3aa: CAIRNQGANYEQYF

v_gene: TRBV7-9
abundance: many
d_gene: TRBD1
j_gene: TRBJ2-3
CDR3nt: TGTGCCAGCAGCTTATACAGGGGGATAGATACGCAGTATTTT
CDR3aa: CASSLYRGIDTQYF

v_gene: TRBV15
abundance: few
d_gene: -
j_gene: TRBJ2-2
CDR3nt: TGTGCCACCAGCCCCATACTACCTAACACCGGGGAGCTGTTTTTT
CDR3aa: CATSPILPNTGELFF

v_gene: TRBV20-1
abundance: -
d_gene: -
j_gene: TRBJ2-7
CDR3nt: TGCAGTGCCGGGAGTCAGAAGACAGCTTTTGGATCCGAGCAGTACTTC
CDR3aa: CSAGSQKTAFGSEQYF

v_gene: TRBV27
abundance: -
d_gene: TRBD1
j_gene: TRBJ1-6
CDR3nt: TGTGCCAGCAGTTTGGAGACAGGGGTTTTGGCCCTCCACTTT
CDR3aa: CASSLETGVLALHF

v_gene: TRBV18
abundance: many
d_gene: TRBD2
j_gene: TRBJ2-5
CDR3nt: TGTGCCAGCTCACCCACTTTGACTAGCAGACAAGAGACCCAGTACTTC
CDR3aa: CASSPTLTSRQETQYF

v_gene: TRBV12-3/TRBV12-4
abundance: many
d_gene: -
j_gene: TRBJ2-1
CDR3nt: TGTGCCAGCAGTTTAGGGCCCCCACCGAATGAGCAGTTCTTC
CDR3aa: CASSLGPPPNEQFF

v_gene: TRBV28
abundance: many
d_gene: TRBD1
j_gene: TRBJ2-6
CDR3nt: TGTGCCAGCAGCGGACAGGGGGTCTCTGGGGCCAACGTCCTGACTTTC
CDR3aa: CASSGQGVSGANVLTF

v_gene: TRBV7-2
abundance: few
d_gene: -
j_gene: TRBJ2-1
CDR3nt: TGTGCCAGCAGCACATCGACTGACAATGAGCAGTTCTTC
CDR3aa: CASSTSTDNEQFF

v_gene: TRBV28
abundance: -
d_gene: TRBD2
j_gene: TRBJ2-7
CDR3nt: TGTGCCAGCAGTCCCCGACTAGCGGGAGGCACCTCCTACGAGCAGTACTTC
CDR3aa: CASSPRLAGGTSYEQYF

v_gene: TRBV11-2
abundance: -
d_gene: -
j_gene: TRBJ2-2
CDR3nt: TGTGCCAGCAGCTTAGATCCGGTTGGGGAGCTGTTTTTT
CDR3aa: CASSLDPVGELFF

v_gene: TRBV7-9
abundance: -
d_gene: TRBD2
j_gene: TRBJ2-3
CDR3nt: TGTGCCAGCAGCTTAGAGCGGGACCTATACCTAGATACGCAGTATTTT
CDR3aa: CASSLERDLYLDTQYF

v_gene: TRBV3-1
abundance: many
d_gene: -
j_gene: TRBJ2-4
CDR3nt: TGTGCCAGCAGCCAAGATCTTTGGGCGGGGAGCAAAAACATTCAGTACTTC
CDR3aa: CASSQDLWAGSKNIQYF

v_gene: TRBV2
abundance: many
d_gene: TRBD1
j_gene: TRBJ2-4
CDR3nt: TGTGCCAGCAGATCCCTGTCCGGGACAGAAAACATTCAGTACTTC
CDR3aa: CASRSLSGTENIQYF

v_gene: TRBV24-1
abundance: many
d_gene: TRBD1
j_gene: TRBJ2-1
CDR3nt: TGTGCCACCAGTTTAGGTAGGGGGCTGATGAATGAGCAGTTCTTC
CDR3aa: CATSLGRGLMNEQFF

v_gene: TRBV20-1
abundance: -
d_gene: -
j_gene: TRBJ2-3
CDR3nt: TGCAGTGCAAGACCCGTTCGGGATACGCAGTATTTT
CDR3aa: CSARPVRDTQYF

v_gene: TRBV12-5
abundance: -
d_gene: -
j_gene: TRBJ2-1
CDR3nt: TGTGCTAGTGGGGGGTCGAGGGGGACGAGTGAGGAGCAGTTCTTC
CDR3aa: CASGGSRGTSEEQFF

v_gene: TRBV30
abundance: few
d_gene: -
j_gene: TRBJ2-1
CDR3nt: TGTGCCTGGGGGATTGGACTAGGGGGGCAGTTCTTC
CDR3aa: CAWGIGLGGQFF

v_gene: TRBV30
abundance: few
d_gene: -
j_gene: TRBJ2-1
CDR3nt: -
CDR3aa: CAWGSGSPYNEQSF

v_gene: TRBV6-1
abundance: many
d_gene: -
j_gene: TRBJ2-7
CDR3nt: TGTGCCAGCCGTGAGAGCGGAAGACCCCACGAGCAGTACTTC
CDR3aa: CASRESGRPHEQYF

v_gene: TRBV27
abundance: many
d_gene: TRBD2
j_gene: TRBJ2-3
CDR3nt: TGTGCCAGCAGTCCGGGACTAGCGGGACGGGCAGATACGCAGTATTTT
CDR3aa: CASSPGLAGRADTQYF

v_gene: TRBV29-1
abundance: few
d_gene: -
j_gene: TRBJ2-6
CDR3nt: TGCAGCGTTGTGTACTTCACCCAGTCTGGGGCCAACGTCCTGACTTTC
CDR3aa: CSVVYFTQSGANVLTF

v_gene: TRBV2
abundance: many
d_gene: -
j_gene: TRBJ1-4
CDR3nt: TGTGCCAGCAGGGGACAAGGGGAAAAACTGTTTTTT
CDR3aa: CASRGQGEKLFF

v_gene: TRBV11-3
abundance: many
d_gene: -
j_gene: TRBJ1-1
CDR3nt: TGTGCCAGCAGCCCACAGGGCCCCAACACTGAAGCTTTCTTT
CDR3aa: CASSPQGPNTEAFF

v_gene: TRBV6-5
abundance: few
d_gene: TRBD1
j_gene: TRBJ1-2
CDR3nt: TGTGCCAGCAGTTACTCCAGGGGGCAGCTTGGCTACACCTTC
CDR3aa: CASSYSRGQLGYTF

v_gene: TRBV28
abundance: -
d_gene: TRBD1
j_gene: TRBJ1-1
CDR3nt: TGTGCCAGCACCCTGATGACAGGGGCCAGCGCTGAAGCTTTCTTT
CDR3aa: CASTLMTGASAEAFF